This T cell receptor beta chain was retrieved from a study of cytomegalovirus exposure and HLA in healthy donors. Use of 60 Vbeta and 13 Jbeta primers characterized the PCR. Generated by immunoSEQ multiplex PCR, the TCRdb table keeps only in-frame clones and is missing some. The profile shows over 100,000 clones, about 70% of them singletons. Findings of the study overall: Accurate HLA-A and HLA-B prediction from TCR beta sequences was reported for most subjects. 150 to 200 TCR beta chains were listed as cytomegalovirus-associated. In terms of immune exposure information, only CMV serostatus was available. With DRB1 most and HLA-C fewest, TCR association rates differed between HLA loci in a later analysis.

This CDR3 is built from 15 residues. This clone was recorded a few times. As yet, its antigen is unknown. The origin of this receptor is a man under 40 in good health and CMV-seropositive. Sequenced: PBMCs. V gene TRBV21-1 combines with J gene TRBJ1-2; the table's D call, TRBD1, has no DNA check behind it. TRBV21-1 is a recognized pseudogene. This CDR3 reads CASSKRTGENYGYTF. DNA of the CDR3: TGTGCCAGCAGCAAGAGGACAGGCGAGAACTATGGCTACACCTTC.